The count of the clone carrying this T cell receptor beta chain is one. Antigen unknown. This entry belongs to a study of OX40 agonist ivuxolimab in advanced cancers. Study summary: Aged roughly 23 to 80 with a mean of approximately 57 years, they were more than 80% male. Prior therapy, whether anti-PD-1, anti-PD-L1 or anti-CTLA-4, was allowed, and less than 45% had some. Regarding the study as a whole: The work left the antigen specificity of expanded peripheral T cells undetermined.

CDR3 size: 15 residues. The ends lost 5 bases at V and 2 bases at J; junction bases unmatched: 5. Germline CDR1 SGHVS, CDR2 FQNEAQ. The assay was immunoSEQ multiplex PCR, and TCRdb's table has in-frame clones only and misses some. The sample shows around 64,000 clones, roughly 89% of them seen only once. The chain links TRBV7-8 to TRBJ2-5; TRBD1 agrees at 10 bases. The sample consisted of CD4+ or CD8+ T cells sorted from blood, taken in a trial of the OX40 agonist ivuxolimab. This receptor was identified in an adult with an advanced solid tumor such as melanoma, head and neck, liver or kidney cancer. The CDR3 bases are TGTGCCAGCAGCCACGGGACAGGGGAACAAGAGACCCAGTACTTC. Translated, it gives CASSHGTGEQETQYF.